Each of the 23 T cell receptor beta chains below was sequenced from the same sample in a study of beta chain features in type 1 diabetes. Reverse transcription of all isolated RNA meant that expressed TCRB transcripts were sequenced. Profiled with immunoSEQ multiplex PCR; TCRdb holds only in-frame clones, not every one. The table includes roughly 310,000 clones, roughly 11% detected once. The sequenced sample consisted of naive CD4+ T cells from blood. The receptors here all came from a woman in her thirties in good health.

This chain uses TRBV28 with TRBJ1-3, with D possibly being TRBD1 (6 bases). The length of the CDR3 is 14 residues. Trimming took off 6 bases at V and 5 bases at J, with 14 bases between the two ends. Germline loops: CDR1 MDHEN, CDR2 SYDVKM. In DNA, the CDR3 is TGTGCCAGCAGCCTTCTAGGGGGAAGAAACACCATATATTTT. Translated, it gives CASSLLGGRNTIYF.

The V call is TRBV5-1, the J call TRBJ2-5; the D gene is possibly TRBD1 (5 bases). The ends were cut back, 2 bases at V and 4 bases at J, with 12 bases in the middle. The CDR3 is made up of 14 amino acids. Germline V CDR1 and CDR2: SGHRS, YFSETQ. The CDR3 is CASSFVGRIETQYF. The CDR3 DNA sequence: TGCGCCAGCAGCTTTGTGGGGCGCATAGAGACCCAGTACTTC.

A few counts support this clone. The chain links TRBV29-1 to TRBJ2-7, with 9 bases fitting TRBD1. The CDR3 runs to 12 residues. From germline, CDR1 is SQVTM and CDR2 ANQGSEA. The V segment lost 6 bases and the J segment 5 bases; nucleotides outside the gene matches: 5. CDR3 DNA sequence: TGCAGCGTCGACAGGGGGACACACGAGCAGTACTTC. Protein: CSVDRGTHEQYF.

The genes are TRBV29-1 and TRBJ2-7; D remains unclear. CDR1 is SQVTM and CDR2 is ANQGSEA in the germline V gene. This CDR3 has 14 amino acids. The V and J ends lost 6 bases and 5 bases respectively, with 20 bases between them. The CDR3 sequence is CSVDRLGGFDEQYF. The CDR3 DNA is TGCAGCGTAGACCGACTGGGTGGTTTCGACGAGCAGTACTTC.

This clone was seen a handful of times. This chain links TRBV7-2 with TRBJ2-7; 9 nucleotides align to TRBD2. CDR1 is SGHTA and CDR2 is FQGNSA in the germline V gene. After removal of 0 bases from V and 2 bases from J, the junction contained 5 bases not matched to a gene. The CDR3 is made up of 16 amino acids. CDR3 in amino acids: CASSLAAGTSTYEQYF. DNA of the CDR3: TGTGCCAGCAGCTTAGCAGCCGGGACTAGCACCTACGAGCAGTACTTC.

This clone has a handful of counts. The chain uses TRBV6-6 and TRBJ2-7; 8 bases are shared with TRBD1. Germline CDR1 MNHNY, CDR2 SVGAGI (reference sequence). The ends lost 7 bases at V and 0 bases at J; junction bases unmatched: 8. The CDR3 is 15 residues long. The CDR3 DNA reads TGTGCCAGCACCAAAGGGGGGACAGGCTCCTACGAGCAGTACTTC. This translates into CASTKGGTGSYEQYF.

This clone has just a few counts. CDR3 amino acids: CASSLRFPGTTYEQYF. The CDR3 nucleotides are TGTGCCAGCAGCCTCCGTTTTCCGGGAACCACCTACGAGCAGTACTTC. V is TRBV7-2 and J is TRBJ2-7, with D perhaps matching TRBD2 (5 bases). Trimming removed 5 bases from V and 2 bases from J, with 19 bases in between. CDR1 is SGHTA, CDR2 FQGNSA, per germline. The CDR3 runs 16 residues.

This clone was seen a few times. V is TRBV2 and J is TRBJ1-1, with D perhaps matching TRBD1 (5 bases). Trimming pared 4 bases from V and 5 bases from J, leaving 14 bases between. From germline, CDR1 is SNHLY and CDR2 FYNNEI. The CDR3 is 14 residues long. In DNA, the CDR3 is TGTGCCAGCAGTGCAGAGCAGGGTGGGACTGAAGCTTTCTTT. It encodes CASSAEQGGTEAFF.

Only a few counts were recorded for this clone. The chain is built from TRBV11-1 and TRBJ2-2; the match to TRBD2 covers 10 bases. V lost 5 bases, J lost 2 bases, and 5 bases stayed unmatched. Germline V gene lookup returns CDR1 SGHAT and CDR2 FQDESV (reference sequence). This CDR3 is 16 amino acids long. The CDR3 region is CASSRGTSVNTGELFF. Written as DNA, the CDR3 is TGTGCCAGCAGCCGTGGGACTAGCGTTAACACCGGGGAGCTGTTTTTT.

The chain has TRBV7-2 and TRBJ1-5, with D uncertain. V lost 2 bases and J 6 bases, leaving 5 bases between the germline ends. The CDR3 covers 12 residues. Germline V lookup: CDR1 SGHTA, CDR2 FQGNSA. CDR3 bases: TGTGCCAGCAGCTTAATGGCTCAGCCCCAGCATTTT. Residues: CASSLMAQPQHF.

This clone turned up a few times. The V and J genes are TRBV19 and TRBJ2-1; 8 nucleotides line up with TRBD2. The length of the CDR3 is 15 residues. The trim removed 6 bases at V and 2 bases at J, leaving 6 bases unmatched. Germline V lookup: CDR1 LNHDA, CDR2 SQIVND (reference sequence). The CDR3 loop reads CASSPSGRTYNEQFF. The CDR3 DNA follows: TGTGCCAGTAGCCCGAGCGGGAGAACCTACAATGAGCAGTTCTTC.

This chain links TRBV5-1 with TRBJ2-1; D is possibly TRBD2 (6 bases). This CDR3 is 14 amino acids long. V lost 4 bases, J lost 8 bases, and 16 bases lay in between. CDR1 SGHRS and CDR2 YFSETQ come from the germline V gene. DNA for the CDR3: TGCGCCAGCAGCCTCCTGACTTGGGGGGATGAGCAGTTCTTC. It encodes CASSLLTWGDEQFF.

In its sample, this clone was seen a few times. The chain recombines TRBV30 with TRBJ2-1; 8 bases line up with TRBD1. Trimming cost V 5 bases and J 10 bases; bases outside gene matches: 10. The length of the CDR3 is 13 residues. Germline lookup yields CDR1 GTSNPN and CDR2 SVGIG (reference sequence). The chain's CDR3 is CAWEGGQGREQFF. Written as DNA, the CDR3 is TGTGCCTGGGAGGGAGGACAGGGCCGAGAGCAGTTCTTC.

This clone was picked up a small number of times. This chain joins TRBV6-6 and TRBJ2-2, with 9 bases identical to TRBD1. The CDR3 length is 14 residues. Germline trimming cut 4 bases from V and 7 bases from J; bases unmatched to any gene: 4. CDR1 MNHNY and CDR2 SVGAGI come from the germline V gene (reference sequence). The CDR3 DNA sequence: TGTGCCAGCAGTTCAACAGGGGGCGGCGGGGAGCTGTTTTTT. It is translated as CASSSTGGGGELFF.

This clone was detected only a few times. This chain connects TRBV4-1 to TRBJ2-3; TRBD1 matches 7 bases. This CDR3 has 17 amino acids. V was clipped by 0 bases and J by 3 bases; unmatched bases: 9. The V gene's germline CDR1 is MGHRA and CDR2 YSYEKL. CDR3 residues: CASSQEGAGGLTDTQYF. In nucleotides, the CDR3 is TGCGCCAGCAGCCAAGAAGGGGCAGGGGGTTTGACAGATACGCAGTATTTT.

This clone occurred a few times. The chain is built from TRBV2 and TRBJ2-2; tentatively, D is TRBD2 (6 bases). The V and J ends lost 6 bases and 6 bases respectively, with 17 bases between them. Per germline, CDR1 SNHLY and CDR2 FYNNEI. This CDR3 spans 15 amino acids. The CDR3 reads CASRDDGGRSGELFF. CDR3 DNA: TGTGCCAGCAGGGACGACGGGGGACGGTCCGGGGAGCTGTTTTTT. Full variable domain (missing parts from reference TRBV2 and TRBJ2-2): EPEVTQTPSHQVTQMGQEVILRCVPISNHLYFYWYRQILGQKVEFLVSFYNNEISEKSEIFDDQFSVERPDGSNFTLKIRSTKLEDSAMYFCASRDDGGRSGELFFGEGSRLTVL.

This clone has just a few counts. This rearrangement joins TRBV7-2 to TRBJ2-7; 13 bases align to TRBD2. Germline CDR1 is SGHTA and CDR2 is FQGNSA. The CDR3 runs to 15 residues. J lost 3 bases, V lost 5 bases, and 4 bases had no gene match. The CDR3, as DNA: TGTGCCAGCAGCGTGGGACTAGCGGGGAACTACGAGCAGTACTTC. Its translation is CASSVGLAGNYEQYF.

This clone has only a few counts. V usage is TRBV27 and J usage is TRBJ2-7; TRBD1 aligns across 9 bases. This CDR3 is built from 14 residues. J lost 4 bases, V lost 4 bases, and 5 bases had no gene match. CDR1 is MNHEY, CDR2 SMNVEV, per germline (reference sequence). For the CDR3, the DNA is TGTGCCAGCAGTTCTACACAGGGGGCATACGAGCAGTACTTC. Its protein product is CASSSTQGAYEQYF.

CDR3 nucleotides: TGTGCCAGCAGCTTAGCGGGGGGAGGCCCGGCCTACGAGCAGTACTTC. Protein sequence: CASSLAGGGPAYEQYF. The V and J genes are TRBV7-2 and TRBJ2-7; TRBD2 is a possible D gene (6 bases). The V and J ends lost 0 bases and 2 bases respectively, with 14 bases between them. The CDR3 has 16 amino acids. Germline V gene data show CDR1 as SGHTA and CDR2 as FQGNSA.

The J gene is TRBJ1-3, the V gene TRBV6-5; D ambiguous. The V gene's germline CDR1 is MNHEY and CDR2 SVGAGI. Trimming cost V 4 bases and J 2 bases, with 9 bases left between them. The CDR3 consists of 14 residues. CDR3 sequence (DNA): TGTGCCAGCAGTTTAACCGGGACTGGAAACACCATATATTTT. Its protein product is CASSLTGTGNTIYF.

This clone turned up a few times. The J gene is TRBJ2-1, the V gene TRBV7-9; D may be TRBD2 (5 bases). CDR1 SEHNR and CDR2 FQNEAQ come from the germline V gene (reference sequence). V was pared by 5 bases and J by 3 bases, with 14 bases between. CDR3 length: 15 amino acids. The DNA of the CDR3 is TGTGCCAGCAGCCCCCCCGGGGTCGTCTACAATGAGCAGTTCTTC. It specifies CASSPPGVVYNEQFF. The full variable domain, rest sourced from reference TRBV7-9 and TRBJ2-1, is DTGVSQNPRHKITKRGQNVTFRCDPISEHNRLYWYRQTLGQGPEFLTYFQNEAQLEKSRLLSDRFSAERPKGSFSTLEIQRTEQGDSAMYLCASSPPGVVYNEQFFGPGTRLTVL.

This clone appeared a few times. The chain's CDR3 is CASSYRTGNTGELFF. DNA of the CDR3: TGTGCCAGCAGTTATCGGACGGGAAACACCGGGGAGCTGTTTTTT. V and J are TRBV6-6 and TRBJ2-2, with D perhaps TRBD2 (5 bases). This CDR3 has 15 amino acids. Germline lookup yields CDR1 MNHNY and CDR2 SVGAGI (reference sequence). V was clipped by 3 bases and J by 2 bases, with 10 bases between them.

The CDR3 DNA follows: TGTGCCAGGAAGGGGGTCCACGAGACCCAGTACTTC. As protein: CARKGVHETQYF. The gene calls are TRBV14 and TRBJ2-5, with D possibly TRBD1 on 6 matching bases. The CDR3 runs 12 residues. Deletions cut 9 bases from V and 5 bases from J, with 13 bases between. From germline, CDR1 is SGHDN and CDR2 FVKESK.